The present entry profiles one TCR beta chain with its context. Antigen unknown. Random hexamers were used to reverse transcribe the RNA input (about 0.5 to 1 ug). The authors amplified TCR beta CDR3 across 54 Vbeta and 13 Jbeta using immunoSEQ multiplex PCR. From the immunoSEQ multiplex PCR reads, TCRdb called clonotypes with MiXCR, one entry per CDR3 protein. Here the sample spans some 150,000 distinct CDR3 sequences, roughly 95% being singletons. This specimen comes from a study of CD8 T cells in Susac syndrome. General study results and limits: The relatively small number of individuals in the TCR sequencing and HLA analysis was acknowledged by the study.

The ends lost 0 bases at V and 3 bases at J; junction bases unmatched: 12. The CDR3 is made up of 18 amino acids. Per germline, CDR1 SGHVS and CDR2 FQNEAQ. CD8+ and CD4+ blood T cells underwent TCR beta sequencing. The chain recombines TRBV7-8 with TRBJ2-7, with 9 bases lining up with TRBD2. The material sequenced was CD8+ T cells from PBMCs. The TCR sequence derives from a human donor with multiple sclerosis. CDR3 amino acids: CASSLARVAGEVIYEQYF. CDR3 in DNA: TGTGCCAGCAGCTTAGCGCGGGTAGCGGGGGAGGTCATCTACGAGCAGTACTTC. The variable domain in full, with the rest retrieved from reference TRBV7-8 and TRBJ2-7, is GAGVSQSPRYKVAKRGQDVALRCDPISGHVSLFWYQQALGQGPEFLTYFQNEAQLDKSGLPSDRFFAERPEGSVSTLKIQRTQQEDSAVYLCASSLARVAGEVIYEQYFGPGTRLTVT.